This TCR beta chain was observed in a study of technical replicates of blood from several donors. This clone occurred a few times. V shed 0 bases and J shed 8 bases, with 12 bases lying between them. The germline CDR1 and CDR2 sequences are SGHRS and YFSETQ. CDR3 size: 15 residues. The table came from immunoSEQ multiplex PCR; TCRdb's copy has only in-frame clones and leaves some out. The sample holds about 60,000 clones, around 86% seen once. The sequence derives from a human donor in good health. Some clones in this sample may be carry-over from other donors' samples. The rearrangement joins TRBV5-1 to TRBJ1-6; unclear D gene. Sequencing used PBMCs. Written as DNA, the CDR3 is TGCGCCAGCAGCTTGGCGGGGTTCGTTGATTCACCCCTCCACTTT. Its translation: CASSLAGFVDSPLHF.